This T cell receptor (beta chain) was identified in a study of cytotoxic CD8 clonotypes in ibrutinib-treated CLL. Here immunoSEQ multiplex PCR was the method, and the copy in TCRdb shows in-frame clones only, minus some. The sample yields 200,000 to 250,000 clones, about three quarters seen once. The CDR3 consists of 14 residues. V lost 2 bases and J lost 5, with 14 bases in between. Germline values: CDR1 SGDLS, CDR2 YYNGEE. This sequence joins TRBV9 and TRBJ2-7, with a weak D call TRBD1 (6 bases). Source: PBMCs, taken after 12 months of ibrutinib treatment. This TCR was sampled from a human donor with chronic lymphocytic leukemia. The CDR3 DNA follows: TGTGCCAGCAGCGTGAACAGGGACCTCCACGAGCAGTACTTC. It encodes CASSVNRDLHEQYF.